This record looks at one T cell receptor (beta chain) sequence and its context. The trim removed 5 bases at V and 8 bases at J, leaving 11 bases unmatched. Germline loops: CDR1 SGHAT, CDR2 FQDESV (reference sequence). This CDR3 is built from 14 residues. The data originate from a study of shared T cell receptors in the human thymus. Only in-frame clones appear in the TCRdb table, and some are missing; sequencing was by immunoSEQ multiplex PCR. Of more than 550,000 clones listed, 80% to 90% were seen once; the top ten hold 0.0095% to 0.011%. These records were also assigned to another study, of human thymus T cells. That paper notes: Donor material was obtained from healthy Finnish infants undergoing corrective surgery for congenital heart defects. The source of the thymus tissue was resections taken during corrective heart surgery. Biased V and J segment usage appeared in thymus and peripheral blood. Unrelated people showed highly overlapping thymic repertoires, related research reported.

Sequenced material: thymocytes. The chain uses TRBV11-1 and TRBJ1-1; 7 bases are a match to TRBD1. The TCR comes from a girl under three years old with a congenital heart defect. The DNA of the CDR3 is TGTGCCAGCAGCACCCTGACAGGGTCGGGCGAAGCTTTCTTT. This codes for CASSTLTGSGEAFF.